The sequence of this TCR beta chain was determined in a study of cytomegalovirus exposure and HLA in healthy donors. The study's findings and limits: Researchers reported in a later analysis that common viral pathogens appeared linked to several top clusters. Around 18,000 TCR beta sequences were associated with HLA alleles at 0.05 false discovery rate in a later analysis. The listing of fewer than 200 TCR beta chains classed them as cytomegalovirus-associated. Equally common other TCR beta chains were less clonally expanded than HLA-associated ones, a later analysis found.

It was with 60 Vbeta and 13 Jbeta primers that the PCR ran. Using immunoSEQ multiplex PCR, the repertoire was profiled, and TCRdb retains in-frame clones only, with some absent. Of 100,000 or so clones listed, roughly 75% are singletons. The CDR3 runs to 17 residues. Turning to this clone: Its specificity is not known.

The origin of this receptor is a woman in her late teens or twenties in good health and CMV-seropositive. The sample was PBMCs. The chain combines TRBV21-1 with TRBJ1-5; the D call in the table, TRBD1, was not verified against the DNA. TRBV21-1 is a recognized pseudogene. This CDR3 reads CASSKGGSGTGDQPQHF. CDR3 nucleotides: TGTGCCAGCAGCAAAGGGGGTTCGGGGACAGGGGATCAGCCCCAGCATTTT.